The sequence of this T cell receptor beta chain was determined in a study of cytomegalovirus exposure and HLA in healthy donors. The PCR was carried out with 60 Vbeta primers and 13 Jbeta primers. The repertoire was sequenced with immunoSEQ multiplex PCR; TCRdb's copy has only in-frame clones and lacks some. The sample holds approximately 150,000 clones, around 90% seen once. This CDR3 is 12 amino acids long. Per the germline V gene, CDR1 is ENHRY and CDR2 is SYGVKD. V gave up 7 bases and J gave up 6 bases, with 13 bases separating them. This clone has only a few counts. The receptor was derived from a woman aged 40-49 years in good health and CMV-seronegative. The sequenced sample consisted of PBMCs. The chain carries TRBV10-3 and TRBJ2-7, with D perhaps TRBD2 (5 bases). In DNA form, the CDR3 reads TGTGCCATCAAGTCGCCAGGAGGCGAGCAGTACTTC. Protein: CAIKSPGGEQYF.